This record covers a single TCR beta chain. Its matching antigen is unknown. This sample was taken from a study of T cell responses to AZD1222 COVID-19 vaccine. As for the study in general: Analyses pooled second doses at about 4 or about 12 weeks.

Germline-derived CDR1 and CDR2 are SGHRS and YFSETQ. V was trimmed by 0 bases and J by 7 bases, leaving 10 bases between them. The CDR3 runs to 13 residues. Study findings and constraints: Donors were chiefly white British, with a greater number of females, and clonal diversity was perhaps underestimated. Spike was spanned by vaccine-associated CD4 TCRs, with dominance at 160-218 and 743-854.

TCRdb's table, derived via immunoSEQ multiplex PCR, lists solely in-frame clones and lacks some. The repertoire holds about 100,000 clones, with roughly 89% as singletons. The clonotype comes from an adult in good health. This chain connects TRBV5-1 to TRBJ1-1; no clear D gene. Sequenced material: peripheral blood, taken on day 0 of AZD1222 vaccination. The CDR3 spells CASSLEAPGEAFF. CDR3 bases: TGCGCCAGCAGCTTGGAGGCACCAGGTGAAGCTTTCTTT.